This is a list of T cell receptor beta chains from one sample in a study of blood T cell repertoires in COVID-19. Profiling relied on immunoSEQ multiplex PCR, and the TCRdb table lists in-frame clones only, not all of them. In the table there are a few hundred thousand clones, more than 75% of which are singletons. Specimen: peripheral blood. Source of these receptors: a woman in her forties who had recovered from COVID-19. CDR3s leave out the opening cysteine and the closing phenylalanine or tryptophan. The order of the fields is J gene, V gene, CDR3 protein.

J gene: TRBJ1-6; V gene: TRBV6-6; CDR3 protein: ASSKPGVANSPLH
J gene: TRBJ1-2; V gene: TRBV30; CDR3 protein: AWSVVTGVYT
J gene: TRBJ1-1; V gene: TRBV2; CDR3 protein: ASSVGGRVNTEAF
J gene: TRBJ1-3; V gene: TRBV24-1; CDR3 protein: ATSDQGRQGIY
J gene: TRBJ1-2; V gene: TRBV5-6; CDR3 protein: ASSPRGGNYGYT
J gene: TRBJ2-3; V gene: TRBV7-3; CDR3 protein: ASRRESTDTQY
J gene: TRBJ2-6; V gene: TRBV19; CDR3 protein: ASSTGRANVLT
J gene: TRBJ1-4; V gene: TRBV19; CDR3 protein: ASSIPTGGNEKLF
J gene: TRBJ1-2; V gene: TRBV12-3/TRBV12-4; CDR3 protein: ASSFGLNYGYT
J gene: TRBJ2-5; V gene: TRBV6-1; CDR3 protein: ASSDGGLARETQY
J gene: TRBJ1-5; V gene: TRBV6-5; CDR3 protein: ASSRTGIGNQPQH
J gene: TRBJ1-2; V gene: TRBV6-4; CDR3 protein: ASSPRPLTASGYT
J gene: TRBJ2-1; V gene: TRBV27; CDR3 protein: ASRGAGAGYNEQF
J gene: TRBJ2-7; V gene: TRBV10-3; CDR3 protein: AISDRAYEQY
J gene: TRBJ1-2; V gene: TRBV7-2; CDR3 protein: ASSSRGTHYGYT
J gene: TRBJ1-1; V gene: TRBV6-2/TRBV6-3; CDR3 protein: ASSGGQLMNTEAF
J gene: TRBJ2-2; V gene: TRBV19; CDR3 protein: ASRWRGTSGNTGELF
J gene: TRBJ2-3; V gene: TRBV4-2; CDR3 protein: ASSQDGASGSSTDTQY
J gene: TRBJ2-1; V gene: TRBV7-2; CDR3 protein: ASSLGRGGTSGKF
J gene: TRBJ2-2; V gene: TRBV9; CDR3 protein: ASSASFGELF
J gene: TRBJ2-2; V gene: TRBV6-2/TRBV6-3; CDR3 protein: ASSYSRTSGTTGELF
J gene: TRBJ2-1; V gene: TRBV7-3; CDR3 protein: ASSLGRGGLEQF
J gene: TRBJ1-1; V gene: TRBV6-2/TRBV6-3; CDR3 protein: ASSYSPRGGDEAF
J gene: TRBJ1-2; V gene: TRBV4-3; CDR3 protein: ASSPGQTYGYT
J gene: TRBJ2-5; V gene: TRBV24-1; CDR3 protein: ATSPGQGGETQY
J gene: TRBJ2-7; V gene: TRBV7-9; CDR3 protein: ASSQKTGTGGPEQY
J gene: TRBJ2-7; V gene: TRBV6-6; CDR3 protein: ATRLAGSEQY
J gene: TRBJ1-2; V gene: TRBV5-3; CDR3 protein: AKVRDGYT
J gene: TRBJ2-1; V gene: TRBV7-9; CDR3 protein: ASSGGTGGLSEQF
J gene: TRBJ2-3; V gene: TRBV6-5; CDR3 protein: ASRGSVTSTDTQY
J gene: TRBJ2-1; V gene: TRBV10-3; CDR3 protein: AISPGGRNEQF
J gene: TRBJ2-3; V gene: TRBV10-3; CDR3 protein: ATQGTPDTQY
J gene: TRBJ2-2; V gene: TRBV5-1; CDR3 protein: ASSLAGANTGELF
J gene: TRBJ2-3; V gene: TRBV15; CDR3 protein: ATSRTGYAQY
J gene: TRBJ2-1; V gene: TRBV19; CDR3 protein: ASSIDGTRMQF
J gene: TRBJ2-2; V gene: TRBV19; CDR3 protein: ASKNRAGTGELF
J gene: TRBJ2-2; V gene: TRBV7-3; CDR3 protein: ASSPIGSGHGELF
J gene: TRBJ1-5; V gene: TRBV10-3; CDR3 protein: AISESEQGRPQH
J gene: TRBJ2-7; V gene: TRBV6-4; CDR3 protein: ASSVSPGLTNEQY
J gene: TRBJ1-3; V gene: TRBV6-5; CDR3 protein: ASSPQNSGNTIY
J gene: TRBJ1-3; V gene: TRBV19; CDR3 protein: ASSIGQASSGNTIY
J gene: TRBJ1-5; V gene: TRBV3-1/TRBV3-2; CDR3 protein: ASSRRTGGDQPQH
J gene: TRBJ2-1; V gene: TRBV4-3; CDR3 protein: ASSQGAGLSNEQF
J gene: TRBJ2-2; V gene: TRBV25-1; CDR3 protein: ASTRSGSRTGELF
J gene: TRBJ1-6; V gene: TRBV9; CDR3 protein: ASSVGRNSPLH
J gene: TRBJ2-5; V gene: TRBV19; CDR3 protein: ASSAGTGPSGGETQY
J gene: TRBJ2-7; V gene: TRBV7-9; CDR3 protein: ASSPTLAGGPGEQY
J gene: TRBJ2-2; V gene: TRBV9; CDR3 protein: ASRGGGAGELF
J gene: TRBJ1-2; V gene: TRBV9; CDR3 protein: ASSLGQGNYGYT
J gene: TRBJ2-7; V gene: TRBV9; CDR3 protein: ASSAPSFPYEQY
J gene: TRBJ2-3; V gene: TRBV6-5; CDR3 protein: ASSYIGPGNTDTQY
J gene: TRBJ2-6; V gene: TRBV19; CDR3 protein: ASSPVGLPGGWSSGANVLT
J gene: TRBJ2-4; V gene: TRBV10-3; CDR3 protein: AISSGTGKNIQY